This T cell receptor (beta chain) was identified during a study of radiotherapy plus CTLA-4 blockade in lung cancer. Study as a whole: Of all patients, around 19% responded objectively and 31% showed disease control.

Ipilimumab CTLA-4 blockade and focal radiation were given to patients with chemo-refractory metastatic non-small-cell lung cancer. Of note for this clone: The antigen is undetermined.

Germline CDR1 reads SGHAT; CDR2 reads FQNNGV. The length of the CDR3 is 14 residues. V shed 4 bases and J 5 bases; nucleotides not matched to a gene: 5. Repertoires were generated with immunoSEQ multiplex PCR, while TCRdb's copy carries only in-frame clones and drops some. The sample holds around 45,000 clones, around nine tenths seen once. Study findings and constraints: Reportedly, early blood T cell clone dynamics best predicted response, with interferon-beta. Blood saw expansion of tumor-derived TCR clones after radiotherapy plus ipilimumab.

The specimen comprised peripheral blood, sampled from a patient treated with radiotherapy plus ipilimumab. The source of this sequence is a human donor with non-small cell lung cancer whose response to radiotherapy plus ipilimumab could not be evaluated. The chain is built from TRBV11-2 and TRBJ2-3, with 8 bases that match TRBD1. The CDR3, as DNA: TGTGCCAGCAGCTGGATGACAGGGGAAGATACGCAGTATTTT. Translating it yields CASSWMTGEDTQYF. Combining the CDR3 with reference TRBV11-2 and TRBJ2-3 gives the whole variable domain EAGVAQSPRYKIIEKRQSVAFWCNPISGHATLYWYQQILGQGPKLLIQFQNNGVVDDSQLPKDRFSAERLKGVDSTLKIQPAKLEDSAVYLCASSWMTGEDTQYFGPGTRLTVL.